This T cell receptor beta chain was profiled in a study of shared clonotypes between healthy human individuals. Study-level results: All-four-donor shared clonotypes had higher generation probabilities than non-shared clonotypes did. Generally, naive subsets (rather than memory subsets) showed larger estimated richness.

The CDR3 is made up of 14 amino acids. Trimming took 0 bases from V and 9 from J, leaving 13 bases between them. Germline V gives CDR1 SGHNT, CDR2 YYREEE (reference sequence). To note about this clone: Its antigen remains unknown.

Assay used: immunoSEQ multiplex PCR; TCRdb lists only in-frame clones, some missing. The sample consists of roughly 2,300,000 clones, about nine tenths of them appearing once. Donation came from healthy HIV-negative adults that had no recent acute infections or vaccinations. This TCR was recovered from a man aged 18 to 30 in good health. Some clones in this sample may be carry-over from other donors' samples. The chain uses TRBV5-4 and TRBJ1-5, with D uncertain. Sequenced material: naive CD4+ T cells from PBMCs. Indicated subset: CD45RA+ positively selected. CDR3 nucleotide sequence: TGTGCCAGCAGCTTGGCGGGCCACGATACGCCCCAGCATTTT. As protein: CASSLAGHDTPQHF.